This TCR beta chain emerged from a study of blood T cell repertoires in COVID-19. Germline V gene data show CDR1 as SGHRS and CDR2 as YFSETQ. V gave up 2 bases and J gave up 6 bases, with 11 bases separating them. CDR3 length: 14 residues. Clones were sequenced by immunoSEQ multiplex PCR, and TCRdb holds only the in-frame ones, with some missing. The sample yields about 270,000 clones, approximately 90% seen once. The sequenced sample was PBMCs or T cells enriched from blood (not recorded which). This TCR came from a woman aged 40-49 years with acute COVID-19. The rearrangement uses TRBV5-1 and TRBJ2-2; weak D call: TRBD2 (7 bases). CDR3 sequence (DNA): TGCGCCAGCAGCTTAGCCGGGGGGCCCGGGGAGCTGTTTTTT. Translation gives CASSLAGGPGELFF.